This is a list of T cell receptor beta chains from one sample in a study of type 1 regulatory T cells. TCRdb passed the reads through MiXCR, listing each CDR3 protein once. The table has some 89,000 distinct CDR3 sequences, roughly 31% seen once. Sequencing was performed on CD4+ T cells, either the whole sample or a sorted fraction (not recorded which). The source is a human donor in good health. CDR3s include the opening cysteine and the closing phenylalanine or tryptophan. Fields, in order: CDR3 DNA, CDR3 protein, clone size, V gene, D gene, J gene. D genes are given only for firm matches. The size entry is marked missing in some rows and otherwise reads once, few, many or a size class.

TGTGTCAGCAGCTTGCAAACCTACGAGCAGTACTTC CVSSLQTYEQYF . TRBV5-5 . TRBJ2-7
TGCGCCAGCAGCTTGGTGGGGGGACAGGACTACGAGCAGTACTTC CASSLVGGQDYEQYF few TRBV5-1 TRBD1 TRBJ2-7
TGTGCCAGCAGTGCCCAGACTAGCGGGAGGCCCAATGAGCAGTTCTTC CASSAQTSGRPNEQFF . TRBV12-3/TRBV12-4 TRBD2 TRBJ2-1
TGTGCCAGCAGCTCGGAATTAGTTTCAGATACGCAGTATTTT CASSSELVSDTQYF . TRBV5-4 . TRBJ2-3
TGCGCCAGCAGCTCGGAGACCCCAGGGAATTCACCCCTCCACTTT CASSSETPGNSPLHF few TRBV5-1 . TRBJ1-6
TGTGCCAGCAGTGCCCGACAGGGAGGGACCGGGGAGCTGTTTTTT CASSARQGGTGELFF few TRBV25-1 . TRBJ2-2
TGCGCCAGCAGGGCCTTGGGGGGGAGCTCCTACGAGCAGTACTTC CASRALGGSSYEQYF . TRBV5-1 TRBD2 TRBJ2-7
TGCAGTGCTAGAGAAATCCGGAACAGCAATCAGCCCCAGCATTTT CSAREIRNSNQPQHF . TRBV20-1 . TRBJ1-5
TGTGCCGGATCGAAGCCTGCTGGGACAGGAAAAGATACGCAGTATTTT CAGSKPAGTGKDTQYF few TRBV6-2/TRBV6-3 TRBD1 TRBJ2-3
TGTGCCTGGAGTGCTGGACAGGGTCTGAGCTACACCTTC CAWSAGQGLSYTF few TRBV30 TRBD1 TRBJ1-2
TGTGCCAGCAGCCAAGTATCTCGGTCAGGGGGCAGAGATGAGCAGTACTTC CASSQVSRSGGRDEQYF . TRBV3-1 TRBD1 TRBJ2-7
TGCGCCAGCAGCTTGGAACAGGGGGGTGAAGCTTTCTTT CASSLEQGGEAFF few TRBV5-1 TRBD1 TRBJ1-1
TGTGCCAGCAGCGCTCCGCCCGTCACGCAGTATTTT CASSAPPVTQYF once TRBV6-1 . TRBJ2-3
TGTGCCAGCAGCTTTAGCGGGAGCGGGGCCAACGTCCTGACTTTC CASSFSGSGANVLTF . TRBV3-1 TRBD2 TRBJ2-6
TGTGCCAGCAGTGAGCCCCGGAGCAATCAGCCCCAGCATTTT CASSEPRSNQPQHF . TRBV25-1 . TRBJ1-5
TGCAGTGCTAGGCCAATGACTAGCTTGGACTACGAGCAGTACTTC CSARPMTSLDYEQYF . TRBV20-1 TRBD2 TRBJ2-7
TGTGCCAGCAGGGTAGCGGGAGGAGAGACCCAGTACTTC CASRVAGGETQYF few TRBV7-2 TRBD2 TRBJ2-5
TGTGCCAGCAGCGCCCGGACTAGCGGGCCCTCTGGGGCCAACGTCCTGACTTTC CASSARTSGPSGANVLTF . TRBV7-6 TRBD2 TRBJ2-6
TGCAGTGCTGGGGTCCCCCCCAGCACAGATACGCAGTATTTT CSAGVPPSTDTQYF . TRBV20-1 . TRBJ2-3
TGCGCCAGCAGCCAAGACCGTAGTCTTGCAGATACGCAGTATTTT CASSQDRSLADTQYF few TRBV4-1 . TRBJ2-3
TGTGCCAGCAGCCCTATCGGACTAGCGGGAGCCCCGCAGTACTTC CASSPIGLAGAPQYF . TRBV7-9 TRBD2 TRBJ2-7
TGTGCCAGCAGGACCATCGACAGGGGGGGCTACACCTTC CASRTIDRGGYTF . TRBV12-3/TRBV12-4 TRBD1 TRBJ1-2
TGCAGTTCGACCCCTTTGGGCGGGAGGGGCTTAGGGGAGCAGTACTTC CSSTPLGGRGLGEQYF . TRBV20-1 TRBD2 TRBJ2-7
TGTGCCAGCAGACAAGACAGGGTCACTGAAGCTTTCTTT CASRQDRVTEAFF . TRBV5-4 TRBD1 TRBJ1-1
TGCAGTGCTAGAGATGGGACCTCTATTTCCTACGAGCAGTACTTC CSARDGTSISYEQYF . TRBV20-1 . TRBJ2-7
TGTGCCAGCAGTTTATTTTCCCCCCCGGATACGCAGTATTTT CASSLFSPPDTQYF . TRBV27 . TRBJ2-3
TGTGCCAGCATCTACGACAGGAACACCGGGGAGCTGTTTTTT CASIYDRNTGELFF . TRBV2 . TRBJ2-2
TGCAGTGCTAGAGACAGGGACCACGAGCAGTACTTC CSARDRDHEQYF few TRBV20-1 . TRBJ2-7
TGCAGCGTGGTACCGGGGAATGAGCAGTTCTTC CSVVPGNEQFF . TRBV29-1 . TRBJ2-1
TGTGCCAGCATTGTCGGGACGAGCTACAATGAGCAGTTCTTC CASIVGTSYNEQFF . TRBV2 . TRBJ2-1
TGTGCCAGCAGCCCAGGGACAGGGTGGGACGAGCAGTACTTC CASSPGTGWDEQYF . TRBV13 TRBD1 TRBJ2-7
TGCGCCAGCCGAACGGGACAGGGTGGGGAGACCCAGTACTTC CASRTGQGGETQYF . TRBV5-1 TRBD1 TRBJ2-5
TGTGCCAGCAGCTTGGACCCTCCTCGAACGTACAATGAGCAGTTCTTC CASSLDPPRTYNEQFF . TRBV5-4 . TRBJ2-1
TGTGCCAGCTCACCTCTACAGGGGGCAACTAATGAAAAACTGTTTTTT CASSPLQGATNEKLFF . TRBV18 TRBD1 TRBJ1-4
TGTGCCAGCAGTCAAGACTCGGTCTCCTACGAGCAGTACTTC CASSQDSVSYEQYF few TRBV6-6 . TRBJ2-7
TGCAGCGTTTCACAGTCGAACACCGGGGAGCTGTTTTTT CSVSQSNTGELFF . TRBV29-1 . TRBJ2-2
TGTGCCACCAGTGAGTATCAGGGGGCAAATGAGCAGTTCTTC CATSEYQGANEQFF few TRBV24-1 TRBD1 TRBJ2-1
TGTGCCAGCAGCGCCGGACAGACGGAATATGAAAAACTGTTTTTT CASSAGQTEYEKLFF few TRBV7-2 . TRBJ1-4
TGTGCCATCAGAGGGCGGACTAGCGGTGACTACGAGCAGTACTTC CAIRGRTSGDYEQYF . TRBV10-3 TRBD2 TRBJ2-7
TGCAGTGCTTCCCAGCGGGTGGGGTACTACGAGCAGTACTTC CSASQRVGYYEQYF few TRBV20-1 . TRBJ2-7
TGCAGTGCTGGGACAGGGTTTCCTGTTGAGCAGTACTTC CSAGTGFPVEQYF few TRBV20-1 TRBD1 TRBJ2-7
TGTGCCAGCAGTTCGACTGTGACTAGCGGGAGGACCAGGTACATTCAGTACTTC CASSSTVTSGRTRYIQYF . TRBV7-8 TRBD2 TRBJ2-4
TGTGCCATCAGTGAGTCAGGCAGGGGAAACATTCAGTACTTC CAISESGRGNIQYF few TRBV10-3 . TRBJ2-4
TGTGCCAGCAGCTTAGGGACTAGCGGGAGTACAAATGAGCAGTTCTTC CASSLGTSGSTNEQFF . TRBV7-8 TRBD2 TRBJ2-1
TGCAGTGCTAGAGCCCTCTTCGAAGAGACCCAGTACTTC CSARALFEETQYF . TRBV20-1 . TRBJ2-5
TGTGCCAGCAGTCGGATGACCGAGAGCTCCTACAATGAGCAGTTCTTC CASSRMTESSYNEQFF . TRBV7-6 . TRBJ2-1
TGTGCCAGCAGTCCTCGGACGCCCGCGGCTGAAGCTTTCTTT CASSPRTPAAEAFF . TRBV6-5 . TRBJ1-1
TGCGCCAGCAGCGCACAGGGCCGGGGGAGCACTGAAGCTTTCTTT CASSAQGRGSTEAFF . TRBV5-1 . TRBJ1-1
TGTGCCTGGAGTGACACAGCCACTAGCGGACCTGGGACCCAGTACTTC CAWSDTATSGPGTQYF . TRBV30 TRBD2 TRBJ2-5
TGCAGTGCTAGACCCGGCCTGGGGACAGATACGCAGTATTTT CSARPGLGTDTQYF medium-sized TRBV20-1 . TRBJ2-3
TGCGCCAGCAGCCGAGGGGCGGGAGGACACACAGATACGCAGTATTTT CASSRGAGGHTDTQYF . TRBV5-1 TRBD2 TRBJ2-3
TGCGCCAGCAGCCCCACGGACTACTACGAGCAGTACTTC CASSPTDYYEQYF many TRBV5-1 . TRBJ2-7
TGTGCCAGTGCCGGGAGGGGGACCCTCTATGGCTACACCTTC CASAGRGTLYGYTF . TRBV19 . TRBJ1-2
TGTGCCAGCAGCAACAGTGGGGCCTACAATGAGCAGTCCTTC CASSNSGAYNEQSF . TRBV21-1 . TRBJ2-1
TGCAGTGCTCAAGGACTAGCGGGAGGTCACTCCTACGAGCAGTACTTC CSAQGLAGGHSYEQYF . TRBV20-1 TRBD2 TRBJ2-7
TGTGCCAGCAGCTTAGCCGCAGGGAACACTGAAGCTTTCTTT CASSLAAGNTEAFF . TRBV7-2 . TRBJ1-1
TGTGCCAGCGCGGGACTAGCGGGCTTTTCCTACGAGCAGTACTTC CASAGLAGFSYEQYF . TRBV5-5 TRBD2 TRBJ2-7
TGTGCCAGCAGCGTAGACGGGGGAGGGGGCACAGTTACGCAGTATTTT CASSVDGGGGTVTQYF . TRBV9 . TRBJ2-3
TGTGCCAGCAGCCCGCTAGCGGGAGGGCTCGGAGAGACCCAGTACTTC CASSPLAGGLGETQYF . TRBV7-2 TRBD2 TRBJ2-5